Presented here are 30 T cell receptor beta chains from one specimen sequenced in a study of blood T cell repertoires in COVID-19. The method was immunoSEQ multiplex PCR; TCRdb's version includes in-frame clones alone and lacks a portion of them. The repertoire has roughly 260,000 clones, around 80% of them found once; the top ten carry under 4.5%. Sequencing was performed on peripheral blood. Receptors originate from a woman between 40 and 55 years old with active or convalescent COVID-19.

The chain joins TRBV7-9 to TRBJ2-7, with no clear D. V was cut by 5 bases and J by 2 bases, with 10 bases left in between. CDR1 is SEHNR and CDR2 is FQNEAQ in the germline V gene (reference sequence). The CDR3 extends over 13 amino acids. CDR3 DNA: TGTGCCAGCAGCGGGCTTATGGCCTACGAGCAGTACTTC. Translating it yields CASSGLMAYEQYF. Filled out from reference TRBV7-9 and TRBJ2-7, the complete variable domain reads DTGVSQNPRHKITKRGQNVTFRCDPISEHNRLYWYRQTLGQGPEFLTYFQNEAQLEKSRLLSDRFSAERPKGSFSTLEIQRTEQGDSAMYLCASSGLMAYEQYFGPGTRLTVT.

The chain couples TRBV5-4 to TRBJ1-2, with TRBD1 matching over 7 bases. V shed 1 base, J shed 4 bases, and the junction held 10 bases outside the gene matches. This CDR3 spans 16 amino acids. Germline loops: CDR1 SGHNT, CDR2 YYREEE (reference sequence). CDR3 residues: CASSLSQTGILYGYTF. The CDR3 DNA reads as TGTGCCAGCAGCTTGTCCCAGACAGGGATCCTCTATGGCTACACCTTC.

J is TRBJ2-3 and V is TRBV3-1 (or the pseudogene TRBV3-2); 13 bases line up with TRBD2. This CDR3 comprises 16 residues. Germline CDR1 LGHDT, CDR2 YNNKEL (reference sequence). The V and J ends lost 4 bases and 5 bases, in that order; junction bases with no gene match: 6. The CDR3 loop reads CASSPSGTSGEDTQYF. The CDR3 region has the DNA TGTGCCAGCAGCCCTTCCGGGACTAGCGGGGAAGATACGCAGTATTTT.

This sequence joins TRBV6-5 and TRBJ2-3; 7 bases align to TRBD2. J gave up 1 base and V 10 bases, and 2 bases lay outside the gene matches. The CDR3 sequence is 12 residues long. Germline CDR1 MNHEY, CDR2 SVGAGI. CDR3: CATRGGTDTQYF. The DNA for the CDR3 is TGTGCCACCCGGGGGGGCACAGATACGCAGTATTTT.

The V gene is TRBV11-2, the J gene TRBJ1-2; D gene uncertain. V dropped 0 bases and J dropped 4 bases, with 12 bases sitting between them. This CDR3 is built from 15 residues. Per the germline V gene, CDR1 is SGHAT and CDR2 is FQNNGV. CDR3 bases: TGTGCCAGCAGCTTAGAGGGCCAATCGGCCTATGGCTACACCTTC. Its translation: CASSLEGQSAYGYTF. The full variable domain, completed using reference TRBV11-2 and TRBJ1-2, is EAGVAQSPRYKIIEKRQSVAFWCNPISGHATLYWYQQILGQGPKLLIQFQNNGVVDDSQLPKDRFSAERLKGVDSTLKIQPAKLEDSAVYLCASSLEGQSAYGYTFGSGTRLTVV.

The chain has TRBV11-2 and TRBJ1-5; 11 bases are shared with TRBD1. After removal of 4 bases from V and 2 bases from J, the junction contained 7 bases not matched to a gene. CDR3 length equals 17 residues. Germline V CDR1 and CDR2: SGHAT, FQNNGV. The CDR3 coding sequence is TGTGCCAGCAGCTCGGGACAGGGGGATCAAGGCAATCAGCCCCAGCATTTT. It encodes CASSSGQGDQGNQPQHF.

This clone was seen once. The V gene is TRBV10-3, the J gene TRBJ1-3; tentative D call: TRBD1 (5 bases). The V end was cut by 7 bases, the J end by 0 bases, with 16 bases between. Looked up from germline, CDR1 is ENHRY and CDR2 is SYGVKD. This CDR3 comprises 16 residues. CDR3 DNA: TGTGCCATCAAAAATCCAGGGAAGGACTCTGGAAACACCATATATTTT. This codes for CAIKNPGKDSGNTIYF.

V gene TRBV9 combines with J gene TRBJ2-3; D perhaps matches TRBD2 (6 bases). The CDR3 contains 17 residues. Germline lookup yields CDR1 SGDLS and CDR2 YYNGEE. The ends were cut back, 2 bases at V and 2 bases at J, with 18 bases in the middle. CDR3 in DNA: TGTGCCAGCAGCGTCCCAAGGGGACTCGTCGACACAGATACGCAGTATTTT. It translates to CASSVPRGLVDTDTQYF.

This chain links TRBV28 with TRBJ1-5; 7 nucleotides match TRBD1. The CDR3 is 16 amino acids. V was clipped by 5 bases and J by 11 bases; unmatched bases: 18. CDR1 and CDR2 from the germline V gene are MDHEN and SYDVKM. The CDR3 is CASSPLGQGEFGAQHF. CDR3 nucleotide sequence: TGTGCCAGCAGTCCTCTGGGGCAGGGGGAATTCGGGGCCCAGCATTTT.

The chain uses TRBV2 and TRBJ1-1; the match to TRBD1 covers 7 bases. The CDR3 contains 17 residues. Germline-derived CDR1 and CDR2 are SNHLY and FYNNEI. V dropped 6 bases and J dropped 3; count of bases not matched to a gene: 16. As DNA, the CDR3 is TGTGCCAGCAGATTCACAGGGGCCTCGGTTCAAGACACTGAAGCTTTCTTT. Amino acid sequence: CASRFTGASVQDTEAFF.

The CDR3 coding sequence is TGTGCCAGCAGCTTGGTCCAGGGCAGTGGCTACACCTTC. This gives the protein CASSLVQGSGYTF. The V gene is TRBV5-4, the J gene TRBJ1-2, with TRBD1 as a possible D gene (5 bases). Germline CDR1 is SGHNT and CDR2 is YYREEE (reference sequence). The CDR3 loop spans 13 amino acids. V was clipped by 0 bases and J by 7 bases, with 10 bases between them.

The chain has TRBV6-1 and TRBJ1-3; D ambiguous. Deletions cut 2 bases from V and 1 base from J, with 15 bases between. The CDR3 extends over 17 amino acids. Germline assignment: CDR1 MNHNS and CDR2 SASEGT. The CDR3 is CASSEQLGRASGNTIYF. The CDR3, as DNA: TGTGCCAGCAGTGAACAACTGGGGAGAGCTTCTGGAAACACCATATATTTT.

The V and J genes are TRBV5-1 and TRBJ2-2, with D tentatively TRBD2 (6 bases). The V end lost 2 bases, the J end lost 2 bases, and 10 bases lay between the germline ends. Germline CDR1 reads SGHRS; CDR2 reads YFSETQ. The CDR3 loop spans 15 amino acids. CDR3 loop: CASSFGLPNTGELFF. The CDR3 DNA is TGCGCCAGCAGCTTCGGACTACCAAACACCGGGGAGCTGTTTTTT. Full variable domain (outside the CDR3, taken from reference TRBV5-1 and TRBJ2-2): KAGVTQTPRYLIKTRGQQVTLSCSPISGHRSVSWYQQTPGQGLQFLFEYFSETQRNKGNFPGRFSGRQFSNSRSEMNVSTLELGDSALYLCASSFGLPNTGELFFGEGSRLTVL.

CDR3 in DNA: TGTGCCAGCAGCGTATGGGACAGGGACACTGAAGCTTTCTTT. It is translated as CASSVWDRDTEAFF. The chain carries TRBV9 and TRBJ1-1, with 9 bases that match TRBD1. V was pared by 1 base and J by 3 bases, with 1 base of the junction left unmatched. The CDR3 runs 14 residues. Looked up from germline, CDR1 is SGDLS and CDR2 is YYNGEE.

CDR3 sequence (DNA): TGTGCCAGCAGCCAGATGCAGGTGAACACTGAAGCTTTCTTT. This translates into CASSQMQVNTEAFF. The V call is TRBV7-9, the J call TRBJ1-1; D uncertain. This CDR3 has 14 amino acids. Germline CDR1 reads SEHNR; CDR2 reads FQNEAQ (reference sequence). Trimming cost V 5 bases and J 0 bases, with 10 bases left between them.

The V gene is TRBV10-3, the J gene TRBJ1-1; 7 bases fit TRBD1. This CDR3 has 13 amino acids. The germline CDR1 and CDR2 sequences are ENHRY and SYGVKD. Unmatched junction bases numbered 3, after V lost 5 bases and J lost 3 bases. The DNA of the CDR3 is TGTGCCATCAGTTACAGGGGAGACACTGAAGCTTTCTTT. Encoded protein: CAISYRGDTEAFF.

The V gene is TRBV28, the J gene TRBJ2-5; TRBD1 matches at 8 bases. The CDR3 extends over 15 amino acids. Trimming cost V 7 bases and J 4 bases; bases outside gene matches: 11. Germline assignment: CDR1 MDHEN and CDR2 SYDVKM. CDR3 region: CASTKTGVMGETQYF. CDR3 DNA sequence: TGTGCCAGCACCAAGACAGGGGTGATGGGAGAGACCCAGTACTTC.

The CDR3 DNA follows: TGTGCCAGTAGGCCTCGGACAGGGGGATCCTACAATGAGCAGTTCTTC. The encoded protein is CASRPRTGGSYNEQFF. This rearrangement joins TRBV19 to TRBJ2-1, with 10 bases aligning to TRBD1. This CDR3 is 16 amino acids long. Germline V gene sequence: CDR1 LNHDA, CDR2 SQIVND (reference sequence). The V segment lost 6 bases and the J segment 1 base; nucleotides outside the gene matches: 6. Complete variable domain (other parts from reference TRBV19 and TRBJ2-1): DGGITQSPKYLFRKEGQNVTLSCEQNLNHDAMYWYRQDPGQGLRLIYYSQIVNDFQKGDIAEGYSVSREKKESFPLTVTSAQKNPTAFYLCASRPRTGGSYNEQFFGPGTRLTVL.

The chain carries TRBV29-1 and TRBJ2-7; either TRBD1 or TRBD2 may supply D (5 bases each). The CDR3 length is 13 residues. Germline CDR1 reads SQVTM; CDR2 reads ANQGSEA. Trimming removed 7 bases from V and 2 bases from J, with 15 bases in between. This chain's CDR3 is CSGGSGRAYEQYF. The CDR3 region has the DNA TGCAGCGGGGGGTCGGGCAGGGCCTACGAGCAGTACTTC.

The rearrangement joins TRBV20-1 to TRBJ1-2, with TRBD1 identical over 9 bases. From germline, CDR1 is DFQATT and CDR2 SNEGSKA (reference sequence). Germline trimming cut 6 bases from V and 8 bases from J; bases unmatched to any gene: 10. The CDR3 loop spans 13 amino acids. The CDR3 DNA reads as TGCAGTGCAAGTCGGACAGGGGAAGGCGGCTACACCTTC. Protein sequence: CSASRTGEGGYTF.

The chain is built from TRBV3-1 (or the pseudogene TRBV3-2) and TRBJ2-1, with 7 bases identical to TRBD2. This CDR3 region has 16 residues. Germline-derived CDR1 and CDR2 are LGHDT and YNNKEL (reference sequence). V lost 0 bases to trimming and J lost 1 base; unmatched junction nucleotides: 3. In nucleotides, the CDR3 is TGTGCCAGCAGCCAAGATGGGGGGGGTTCCTACAATGAGCAGTTCTTC. This translates into CASSQDGGGSYNEQFF.

About this clone: The conserved phenylalanine or tryptophan is not found at the CDR3 terminus, so this likely reflects a read error. The DNA is omitted, as the CDR3 cannot be located on it reliably, and the CDR3 follows TCRdb's listing. The rearrangement uses TRBV23-1 and TRBJ2-7; the table's D call, TRBD1, has no DNA check behind it. TRBV23-1 is an ORF, with its function uncertain. The CDR3 adds up to 9 amino acids, both ends counted. CDR3: CASSQSKNI.

This chain joins TRBV18 and TRBJ1-1; 8 positions agree with TRBD1. The CDR3 covers 17 residues. Trimming took 3 bases from V and 1 from J; bases not matched to a gene: 10. Germline V CDR1 and CDR2: KGHSH, LQKENI. CDR3 sequence: CASSPRTGRVTNTEAFF. CDR3 DNA: TGTGCCAGCTCACCTAGGACAGGGCGGGTCACGAACACTGAAGCTTTCTTT. The full variable domain, its missing parts supplied by reference TRBV18 and TRBJ1-1, is NAGVMQNPRHLVRRRGQEARLRCSPMKGHSHVYWYRQLPEEGLKFMVYLQKENIIDESGMPKERFSAEFPKEGPSILRIQQVVRGDSAAYFCASSPRTGRVTNTEAFFGQGTRLTVV.

CDR3 amino acids: CASSLGQVFVSEAFF. The CDR3 nucleotides read TGTGCCAGCAGCTTGGGACAGGTTTTCGTGTCTGAAGCTTTCTTT. The V and J genes are TRBV11-2 and TRBJ1-1, with 8 bases fitting TRBD1. This CDR3 is 15 amino acids long. The germline V gene encodes CDR1 SGHAT and CDR2 FQNNGV. With 3 bases clipped from V and 6 bases from J, the junction kept 9 bases outside the gene matches. The full variable domain, completed using reference TRBV11-2 and TRBJ1-1, is EAGVAQSPRYKIIEKRQSVAFWCNPISGHATLYWYQQILGQGPKLLIQFQNNGVVDDSQLPKDRFSAERLKGVDSTLKIQPAKLEDSAVYLCASSLGQVFVSEAFFGQGTRLTVV.

V and J are TRBV7-3 and TRBJ1-1, with D perhaps TRBD1 (6 bases). Germline assignment: CDR1 SGHTA and CDR2 FQGTGA. There are 15 residues in the CDR3. V lost 1 base and J 1 base, leaving 10 bases between the germline ends. The CDR3 here is CASSLNGGGNTEAFF. The CDR3 coding sequence is TGTGCCAGCAGCTTAAATGGGGGCGGGAACACTGAAGCTTTCTTT.

This chain links TRBV5-4 with TRBJ1-2, with 10 bases that match TRBD1. CDR1 and CDR2 (germline): SGHNT, YYREEE (reference sequence). The V gene end was trimmed by 5 bases and the J gene end by 8 bases; junction bases not matched to a gene: 9. This CDR3 has 14 amino acids. CDR3 bases: TGTGCCAGCAGGAAAGACAGGGGGCTAGGGGGCTACACCTTC. Its translation is CASRKDRGLGGYTF. Variable domain in full (rest from reference TRBV5-4 and TRBJ1-2): ETGVTQSPTHLIKTRGQQVTLRCSSQSGHNTVSWYQQALGQGPQFIFQYYREEENGRGNFPPRFSGLQFPNYSSELNVNALELDDSALYLCASRKDRGLGGYTFGSGTRLTVV.

This sequence joins TRBV5-1 and TRBJ2-7; TRBD1 might be the D (7 bases). The germline gives CDR1 SGHRS, CDR2 YFSETQ. The CDR3 loop spans 16 amino acids. Trimming pared 0 bases from V and 6 bases from J, leaving 19 bases between. The CDR3 bases are TGCGCCAGCAGCTTGGGGGGTCGTAACCAGGGGGGCGAGCAGTACTTC. Amino acid sequence: CASSLGGRNQGGEQYF.

The V and J genes are TRBV19 and TRBJ1-4; TRBD1 is a possible D gene (5 bases). The V gene's germline CDR1 is LNHDA and CDR2 SQIVND (reference sequence). The CDR3 has 16 residues. The V end was cut by 4 bases, the J end by 3 bases, with 15 bases between. The CDR3 DNA reads TGTGCCAGTAGTACTCTCCGGGGGGTGGCTAATGAAAAACTGTTTTTT. As protein: CASSTLRGVANEKLFF.

The chain employs TRBV2 and TRBJ2-3; D remains ambiguous. This CDR3 spans 13 amino acids. Trimming took off 5 bases at V and 2 bases at J, with 8 bases between the two ends. Germline loops: CDR1 SNHLY, CDR2 FYNNEI. DNA of the CDR3: TGTGCCAGCAGTTTATACTCCACAGATACGCAGTATTTT. This gives the protein CASSLYSTDTQYF.

The gene calls are TRBV2 and TRBJ1-2; a possible D gene is TRBD1 (5 bases). The germline V and J ends were trimmed by 2 bases and 2 bases, with 15 bases remaining between them. This CDR3 is built from 16 residues. Germline V lookup: CDR1 SNHLY, CDR2 FYNNEI. CDR3 amino acids: CASSELGQGNNYGYTF. The CDR3 DNA reads TGTGCCAGCAGTGAACTGGGGCAGGGTAACAACTATGGCTACACCTTC. Supplemented by reference TRBV2 and TRBJ1-2, the full variable domain reads EPEVTQTPSHQVTQMGQEVILRCVPISNHLYFYWYRQILGQKVEFLVSFYNNEISEKSEIFDDQFSVERPDGSNFTLKIRSTKLEDSAMYFCASSELGQGNNYGYTFGSGTRLTVV.